The present entry profiles one T cell receptor (beta chain) with its context. Study processing details: Counts of nucleated cells, estimated from reference gene primer amplification, were obtained. Measured with immunoSEQ multiplex PCR; TCRdb has only the in-frame clones, and not every one. That table gives V, J and clone size, and the DNA gave D and trimming. This table has roughly 330,000 clones, about nine tenths appearing once. This sample was taken from a study of blood T cell repertoires in COVID-19. Across the study: Material from acute and convalescent COVID-19 was sourced from the United States, Italy and Spain.

Individuals aged about 18 to 89 years were recruited from 24 US areas. Germline-derived CDR1 and CDR2 are SGDLS and YYNGEE. The CDR3 totals 16 residues. J gave up 2 bases and V 4 bases, and 6 bases lay outside the gene matches. Material: PBMCs or T cells enriched from blood (not recorded which). The receptor was isolated from a woman between 18 and 30 years old who had recovered from COVID-19. J is TRBJ2-2 and V is TRBV9, with TRBD1 matching 9 bases. The CDR3 is CASSSGQGPNTGELFF. For the CDR3, the DNA is TGTGCCAGCAGCTCCGGACAGGGGCCTAACACCGGGGAGCTGTTTTTT.